Listed below are T cell receptor beta chains from one sample, sequenced in a study of PD-1 blockade in mismatch repair-deficient tumors. Method: immunoSEQ multiplex PCR; TCRdb's copy keeps in-frame clones and lacks some. The sample lists some 110,000 clones; about 80% were seen once. The source material was peripheral blood, sampled 60 weeks after starting pembrolizumab. The receptors were sampled from an adult with mismatch repair-deficient cancer. Both conserved end residues are part of each CDR3.

j_call v_call cdr3_aa
TRBJ2-2 TRBV9 CASSVVPAGATGELFF
TRBJ2-1 TRBV19 CASSTKLRTAGQFF
TRBJ2-6 TRBV6-5 CASTRSSGANVLTF
TRBJ1-1 TRBV5-1 CASKTGAVTEAFF
TRBJ1-1 TRBV7-3 CASSLSGTEAFF
TRBJ2-7 TRBV5-1 CASSPIFRQEPPYEQYF
TRBJ2-5 TRBV7-2 CASSLGSSGKQETQYF
TRBJ2-7 TRBV11-2 CASSLEVGAHYEQYF
TRBJ2-1 TRBV19 CASSIGGRVDEQFF
TRBJ2-7 TRBV4-3 CASSQVAGVSLNEQYF
TRBJ2-1 TRBV21-1 CASTPPRCRTYNEQFF
TRBJ2-3 TRBV4-1 CASSYGGDTQYF
TRBJ2-1 TRBV4-3 CASSQDRLLSYNEQFF
TRBJ2-6 TRBV5-1 CASSMFSTDSGANVLTF
TRBJ2-7 TRBV19 CASSIVGSYEQYF
TRBJ2-3 TRBV15 CATSHVRLAGTDTQYF
TRBJ2-7 TRBV5-5 CASSSDRGLQYEQYF
TRBJ2-2 TRBV11-2 CASSFSGVLNTGELFF
TRBJ1-4 TRBV29-1 CSVDRGTNEKLFF
TRBJ1-5 TRBV4-1 CASSLSGHPSNQPQHF
TRBJ1-5 TRBV19 CASSHNRGLDYQPQHF
TRBJ1-2 TRBV2 CASSTQVYYGYTF
TRBJ2-7 TRBV29-1 CSVVWDKTYEQYF
TRBJ1-2 TRBV19 CASSIGSNGYTF
TRBJ2-1 TRBV2 CASSQGRYNEQFF
TRBJ2-7 TRBV7-7 CASSPGLAGLHEQYF
TRBJ1-2 TRBV20-1 CSTNRDGYTF
TRBJ2-1 TRBV9 CASSPRDPLNEQFF
TRBJ2-3 TRBV9 CASSVGGTSAHTQYF
TRBJ2-3 TRBV10-1 CASSVLAVTDTQYF
TRBJ2-1 TRBV7-3 CASSRQSSGSVNEQFF
TRBJ2-7 TRBV30 CAWSNDERAEQYF
TRBJ1-2 TRBV6-1 CASIPHITGAYGYTF
TRBJ2-1 TRBV10-3 CAISGTGSNEQFF
TRBJ2-1 TRBV7-6 CASSTGLAGNNEQFF
TRBJ1-2 TRBV10-3 CAISRPMKDYGYTF
TRBJ2-5 TRBV7-7 CASSFMGLAGVRETQYF
TRBJ2-7 TRBV4-2 CASSWDGSYEQYF
TRBJ2-7 TRBV27 CASRTGTGFEQYF
TRBJ2-6 TRBV15 CATSRSGSGANVLTF
TRBJ1-1 TRBV5-4 CASSKTGITEAFF
TRBJ2-7 TRBV30 CAWSGNGGGKYF
TRBJ2-1 TRBV19 CASSIGTSGWYNEQFF
TRBJ2-2 TRBV7-7 CASQSNTGELFF
TRBJ1-2 TRBV7-2 CASSLGGGNPGYTF
TRBJ1-1 TRBV30 CAWSVRSYTEAFF
TRBJ2-7 TRBV4-3 CASGRTSGGPYEQYF
TRBJ1-2 TRBV27 CASSFGTAQLIDGYTF
TRBJ1-1 TRBV6-6 CASRERGAGRTEAFF
TRBJ1-1 TRBV7-8 CASSWDNFAEAFF
TRBJ2-7 TRBV5-1 CASSLAYRTSGNYEQYF
TRBJ2-1 TRBV7-9 CASSLRTSGNRNEQFF
TRBJ1-1 TRBV30 CASRGQGGSGTEAFF
TRBJ2-2 TRBV9 CASSQRTGELFF
TRBJ2-7 TRBV6-6 CASRRSSVYEQYF
TRBJ2-7 TRBV5-4 CASSLAGTEAYEQYF
TRBJ1-1 TRBV19 CASSRDRENTEAFF
TRBJ2-5 TRBV11-1 CASSSLANRVGETQYF
TRBJ1-5 TRBV10-3 CAISPGGDQPQHF
TRBJ2-1 TRBV9 CASSVDLAGGLNNEQFF